This T cell receptor beta chain emerged from a study of shared clonotypes between healthy human individuals. The table came from immunoSEQ multiplex PCR; TCRdb's copy has only in-frame clones and leaves some out. The profile shows around 2.1 million clones, 85% to 95% of them singletons. The CDR3 loop spans 16 amino acids. V was shortened by 7 bases and J by 1 base, with 16 bases between the two germline ends. From germline, CDR1 is SGHAT and CDR2 FQNNGV. As defined, naive CD8 cells were CD45RO-negative and positively selected for CCR7, with terminally differentiated effector memory CD45RA+ cells excluded. Donors had no recently reported acute infections or vaccinations and were HIV-negative.

Sequencing was done on a sample of naive CD8+ T cells from PBMCs. This TCR was sampled from a man aged 18 to 35 in good health. Some clones in this sample may be carry-over from other donors' samples. The chain combines TRBV11-2 with TRBJ2-2; D may be TRBD2 (7 bases). The CDR3 loop is CASTPRGAKNTGELFF. DNA for the CDR3: TGTGCCAGCACCCCTCGGGGGGCCAAGAACACCGGGGAGCTGTTTTTT.